The T cell receptor (beta chain) under discussion was sequenced for a study of blood T cell repertoires in COVID-19. Overall study context: PBMCs, B-cell-depleted T cells, or T cells provided the cDNA or gDNA that made up the material.

Authors' methods: Nucleated cell number was recorded as an estimate derived from reference gene primer amplification. Measured with immunoSEQ multiplex PCR; TCRdb has only the in-frame clones, and not every one. V, J and clone size reflect that table, while D and trimming were determined from the DNA. The sample shows about 310,000 clones, about 85% of them seen only once. Germline V lookup: CDR1 SNHLY, CDR2 FYNNEI. This CDR3 has 19 residues. Trimming removed 7 bases from V and 4 bases from J; junction bases left unmatched: 17. The chain couples TRBV2 to TRBJ2-2; 11 bases are a match to TRBD2. This clonotype originated in a man aged 18-30 years with active or convalescent COVID-19. Sequenced material: peripheral blood. The CDR3: CASIPRGLAGGRGTGELFF. CDR3 coding DNA: TGTGCCAGCATCCCCCGCGGGCTAGCGGGAGGTCGGGGCACCGGGGAGCTGTTTTTT.